The rows below give T cell receptor beta chains drawn from one sample of a study of Ad26.COV2.S vaccination and SARS-CoV-2 variants. The table came from immunoSEQ multiplex PCR; TCRdb's copy has only in-frame clones and leaves some out. Seen here are about 350,000 clones, around 84% observed once, and the top ten hold around 3.3%. The specimen was peripheral blood, collected in a trial of Ad26.COV2.S vaccine versus placebo. The receptors shown here come from a person between 18 and 59 years old who received the Ad26.COV2.S COVID-19 vaccine or a placebo. Each CDR3 is given with its conserved first and last residue.

J gene | V gene | CDR3 protein
TRBJ1-2 | TRBV18 | CASSPPGQGYTF
TRBJ1-1 | TRBV7-9 | CASSHGDPRSSAFF
TRBJ2-2 | TRBV6-1 | CASSVEEGQGRVGELFF
TRBJ1-6 | TRBV6-2/TRBV6-3 | CASSRAQGALRGSPLHF
TRBJ2-7 | TRBV2 | CASSVTGEVGEQYF
TRBJ2-1 | TRBV21-1 | CASSKQGGNACNEQFF
TRBJ2-7 | TRBV6-5 | CASTSAGQGVYEQYF
TRBJ2-7 | TRBV9 | CASSVVPDGEQYF
TRBJ1-5 | TRBV30 | CAWDPGRGNQPQHF
TRBJ1-2 | TRBV5-1 | CASSPASVANYGYTF
TRBJ1-4 | TRBV29-1 | CSVMRSPDEKLFF
TRBJ1-6 | TRBV12-3/TRBV12-4 | CASRNRDRRSGW
TRBJ2-7 | TRBV7-2 | CASSFGGPSEQYF
TRBJ2-5 | TRBV27 | CASPCGTSGGETQYF
TRBJ2-1 | TRBV2 | CASSESGGRGSTYNEQFF
TRBJ1-5 | TRBV5-8 | CASSLPGQGYQPQHF
TRBJ1-4 | TRBV5-1 | CASSFDRATNEKLFF
TRBJ2-5 | TRBV4-3 | CASSQGNKGGEETQYF
TRBJ2-1 | TRBV7-2 | CASSSATGYSYNEQFF
TRBJ2-3 | TRBV7-8 | CASNPSGGTDTQYF
TRBJ1-1 | TRBV30 | CAWVHLNTEAFF
TRBJ2-2 | TRBV6-6 | CASSPTSGSGLAGELFF
TRBJ2-1 | TRBV21-1 | CASTNRVLGSYNEQFF
TRBJ1-1 | TRBV30 | CAWSVMREAFF
TRBJ1-5 | TRBV27 | CASSLSSPGGYSNQPQHF
TRBJ2-1 | TRBV6-5 | CASSYSLADNEQFF
TRBJ2-7 | TRBV9 | CASSVDGLYEQYF
TRBJ2-2 | TRBV9 | CASSPRSGGADTGELFF
TRBJ2-3 | TRBV18 | CASSPLAGGGTDTQYF
TRBJ2-7 | TRBV6-6 | CASSSQGPYEQYF
TRBJ2-1 | TRBV7-2 | CASSLRGSSYNEQFF
TRBJ1-4 | TRBV7-6 | CASSPSGTGGEKLFF
TRBJ2-1 | TRBV7-2 | CASSLFSGKVGEQFF
TRBJ1-3 | TRBV6-2/TRBV6-3 | CASSDNQVTLSGNTIYF
TRBJ2-1 | TRBV29-1 | CSVRDGTRHNEQFF
TRBJ2-7 | TRBV28 | CASSLIDYEQYF
TRBJ2-1 | TRBV6-5 | CASSHKNSYNEQFF
TRBJ1-2 | TRBV24-1 | CAIGDRTISGYTF
TRBJ2-5 | TRBV7-2 | CASSLLTSGGGETQYF
TRBJ1-1 | TRBV6-5 | CASNAPGEWGTEAFF
TRBJ2-5 | TRBV10-1 | CASSEWWTSGGLDQETQYF
TRBJ1-5 | TRBV4-1 | CASSITPGQGGNQPQHF
TRBJ1-5 | TRBV18 | CASSPGARNQPQHF
TRBJ2-5 | TRBV7-2 | CASSLVWETQYF
TRBJ1-6 | TRBV6-5 | CASSSGQEYNSPLHF
TRBJ2-1 | TRBV2 | CASRDYWEEQFF